This T cell receptor beta chain was identified in a study of T cell repertoires in cytomegalovirus infection. About the study: CMV infection together with matching HLA type was indicated by public TCR beta signatures.

Study conclusions and caveats: Identification of carriers of CMV plus the relevant HLA was performed using cumulative public TCR beta family frequency. HLA-C-restricted, CMV-specific TCR beta clonotypes were dominant ex vivo.

TCRdb itself ran the reads through MiXCR, one entry per CDR3 protein. This table has nearly 550,000 distinct CDR3 sequences, more than 15% appearing once. This clonotype was detected a few times. Antigen unknown. Trimming pared 5 bases from V and 3 bases from J, leaving 17 bases between. Germline assignment: CDR1 SGHAT and CDR2 FQDESV (reference sequence). The CDR3 has 15 residues. The sample taken for sequencing was CD8+ T cells from PBMCs. V and J are TRBV11-1 and TRBJ2-7, with a weak D call TRBD1 (5 bases). This receptor was obtained from a human donor in good health (CMV status not recorded). Some clones in this sample may be carry-over from other donors' samples. For the CDR3, the DNA is TGTGCCAGCAGCAAGTCCTTGGCGGACAACTACGAGCAGTACTTC. Encoded protein: CASSKSLADNYEQYF.